This T cell receptor (beta chain) is drawn from a study of CD4 T cells in relation to SARS-CoV-2 and coronaviruses. Study results and limitations: Crossreactive clones expanded significantly less to SARS-CoV-2 than monoreactive clones.

Germline CDR1 and CDR2: SEHNR and FQNEAQ (reference sequence). V lost 1 base and J lost 8; bases outside the gene matches: 9. This CDR3 region has 16 residues. Some clones are missing from TCRdb's copy, which holds only in-frame ones; the method was immunoSEQ multiplex PCR. The data hold about 24,000 clones, with around four fifths observed a single time. Note on this clone: Its antigen is unknown.

Before the COVID-19 pandemic, during about 2010-2019, CD4+ T cells were taken from unexposed donors. CD4+ T cells were isolated from the cells after more than nine days of culture. Sequencing was performed on CD4+ T cells from PBMCs, cultured in vitro. The V gene is TRBV7-9, the J gene TRBJ2-1; 9 nucleotides agree with TRBD1. The TCR originated in a human donor in good health. In nucleotides, the CDR3 is TGTGCCAGCAGCTTAGAACCGGGACAGGGCTTGCATGAGCAGTTCTTC. It is translated as CASSLEPGQGLHEQFF.